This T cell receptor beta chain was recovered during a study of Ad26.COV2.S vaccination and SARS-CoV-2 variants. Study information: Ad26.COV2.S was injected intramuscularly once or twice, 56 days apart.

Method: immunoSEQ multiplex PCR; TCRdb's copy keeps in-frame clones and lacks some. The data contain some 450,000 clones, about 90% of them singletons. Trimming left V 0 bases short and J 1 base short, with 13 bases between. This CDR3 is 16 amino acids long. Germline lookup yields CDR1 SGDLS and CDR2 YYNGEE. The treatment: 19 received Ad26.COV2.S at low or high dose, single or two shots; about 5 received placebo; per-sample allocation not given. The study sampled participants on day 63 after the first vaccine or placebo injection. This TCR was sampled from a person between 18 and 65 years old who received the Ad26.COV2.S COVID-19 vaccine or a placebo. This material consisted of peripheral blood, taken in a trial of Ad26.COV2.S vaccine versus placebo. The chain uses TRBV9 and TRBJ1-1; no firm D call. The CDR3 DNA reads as TGTGCCAGCAGCGTAGGAGGTACTAAGGGGAACACTGAAGCTTTCTTT. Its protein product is CASSVGGTKGNTEAFF.